This TCR beta chain was found in a study of blood T cells in healthy people across ages. Study-wide background: Using template switching, researchers captured about one barcoded beta molecule for each two T cells.

CDR3 length: 19 residues. V lost 5 bases and J 4 bases, leaving 29 bases between the germline ends. Germline lookup yields CDR1 MGHDK and CDR2 SYGVNS. RNA extraction gave at least 5.5 micrograms of total RNA per sample. In the case of this clonotype: The antigen remains unidentified.

Through a sample-barcoded 5' primer and a J-beta primer mix, a second PCR was run for roughly 6 to 11 cycles. Individual samples furnished no less than 2.5 million CDR3-containing paired-end reads apiece. MiXCR, applied by TCRdb to the 5' RACE reads, yields one record per CDR3 protein. The profile shows more than 1.4 million distinct CDR3 sequences, roughly 40% of them singletons. Study results and limitations: Age advanced and TCR beta diversity per million T cells fell, roughly linearly.

V gene TRBV25-1 combines with J gene TRBJ1-1, with TRBD1 as a possible D gene (6 bases). This TCR was recovered from a woman between 18 and 29 years old in good health. Sequenced sample: blood. CDR3 sequence reads: CASSPSTGSGTLGFTEAFF. DNA of the CDR3: TGTGCCAGCAGTCCCTCGACAGGATCGGGCACTTTGGGGTTCACTGAAGCTTTCTTT.